This T cell receptor (beta chain) was captured in a study of cytotoxic CD8 clonotypes in ibrutinib-treated CLL. Looking at the study overall: There were, on average, 255,043 productive templates and about 85,000 productive rearrangements per sample. Study observations and caveats: Public clonotypes, found uncommonly, either contracted or stayed stable on treatment.

The germline V and J ends were trimmed by 1 base and 6 bases, with 10 bases remaining between them. CDR3 length: 14 residues. In germline, CDR1 is SGHRS, CDR2 YFSETQ. TCRdb's table, derived via immunoSEQ multiplex PCR, lists solely in-frame clones and lacks some. The sample shows more than 200,000 clones, roughly 70% of them seen only once. Points on this clone: Its antigen is undetermined.

This TCR was recovered from a human donor with chronic lymphocytic leukemia. The sample in question was PBMCs, obtained after 24 months of ibrutinib treatment. The rearrangement joins TRBV5-1 to TRBJ1-4; D perhaps matches TRBD1 (5 bases). CDR3 sequence reads: CASSLLGGDEKLFF. DNA for the CDR3: TGCGCCAGCAGCTTGTTGGGAGGGGATGAAAAACTGTTTTTT.